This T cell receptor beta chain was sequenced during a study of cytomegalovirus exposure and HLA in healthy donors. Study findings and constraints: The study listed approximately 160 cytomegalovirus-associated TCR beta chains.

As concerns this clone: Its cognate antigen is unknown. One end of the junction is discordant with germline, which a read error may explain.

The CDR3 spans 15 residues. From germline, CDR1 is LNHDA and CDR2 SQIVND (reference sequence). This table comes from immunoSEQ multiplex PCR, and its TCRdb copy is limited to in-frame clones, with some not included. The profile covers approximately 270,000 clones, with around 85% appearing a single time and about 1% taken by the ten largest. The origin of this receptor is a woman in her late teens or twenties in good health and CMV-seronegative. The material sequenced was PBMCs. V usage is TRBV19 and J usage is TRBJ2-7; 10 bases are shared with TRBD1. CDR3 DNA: TGTGCCAGTAGTGGGGGACAGGGGAATCTTTACGGGCAGTACTTC. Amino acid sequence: CASSGGQGNLYGQYF.